The 25 T cell receptor beta chains listed next were all sequenced from one sample in a study of blood T cell repertoires in COVID-19. The method was immunoSEQ multiplex PCR; TCRdb's version includes in-frame clones alone and lacks a portion of them. The table has around 100,000 clones, about 83% seen once; the top ten hold roughly 12%. Sequencing was done on a sample of peripheral blood. The receptors here all came from a human donor in a cohort sampled during active COVID-19.

This rearrangement joins TRBV27 to TRBJ2-6; 8 bases map to TRBD1. V was pared by 6 bases and J by 4 bases, with 8 bases of the junction left unmatched. Germline CDR1 and CDR2: MNHEY and SMNVEV (reference sequence). This CDR3 has 16 residues. The CDR3 DNA is TGTGCCAGCAGATACGACAGGGGAACGGGGGCCAACGTCCTGACTTTC. It yields the protein CASRYDRGTGANVLTF.

This sequence joins TRBV6-5 and TRBJ2-7; no firm D call. This CDR3 contains 14 residues. The germline V gene encodes CDR1 MNHEY and CDR2 SVGAGI. Trimming pared 7 bases from V and 6 bases from J, leaving 19 bases between. The CDR3 spells CASMRQASFFEQYF. The CDR3 DNA sequence: TGTGCCAGCATGCGCCAGGCCAGTTTCTTCGAGCAGTACTTC.

The chain employs TRBV6-5 and TRBJ1-1; 9 bases are a match to TRBD1. Trimming removed 6 bases from V and 4 bases from J; junction bases left unmatched: 0. The CDR3 has 12 residues. Germline lookup yields CDR1 MNHEY and CDR2 SVGAGI. CDR3: CASRTGGTEAFF. The CDR3 DNA reads TGTGCCAGCAGGACAGGGGGCACTGAAGCTTTCTTT.

This chain joins TRBV2 and TRBJ2-7; 8 nucleotides match TRBD1. Germline values: CDR1 SNHLY, CDR2 FYNNEI. CDR3 length equals 12 residues. V was pared by 6 bases and J by 6 bases, with 4 bases of the junction left unmatched. The CDR3 coding sequence is TGTGCCAGCAGGGGACAGGTTGGCGAGCAGTACTTC. This translates into CASRGQVGEQYF. Using reference TRBV2 and TRBJ2-7 for the parts outside the CDR3, the full variable domain is EPEVTQTPSHQVTQMGQEVILRCVPISNHLYFYWYRQILGQKVEFLVSFYNNEISEKSEIFDDQFSVERPDGSNFTLKIRSTKLEDSAMYFCASRGQVGEQYFGPGTRLTVT.

This clone was seen only once. This chain links TRBV12-3 or TRBV12-4 with TRBJ2-7; the match to TRBD2 covers 8 bases. The length of the CDR3 is 13 residues. The J segment lost 4 bases and the V segment lost 6 bases, leaving 5 bases of the junction unmatched. The CDR3 DNA reads TGTGCCAGCAGAACAAGCGGGAGTTACGAGCAGTACTTC. Its translation is CASRTSGSYEQYF.

This clone was seen a handful of times. This chain joins TRBV11-3 and TRBJ2-3, with D unresolved. The CDR3 is made up of 13 amino acids. Trimming stripped 5 bases from V and 3 bases from J, with 9 bases between. Germline V gene data show CDR1 as SGHNT and CDR2 as YENEEA. For the CDR3, the DNA is TGTGCCAGCAGCAGACGAGGAACAGATACGCAGTATTTT. It codes for CASSRRGTDTQYF.

This chain joins TRBV12-5 and TRBJ2-2; D may be TRBD2 (7 bases). V lost 6 bases and J 4 bases, leaving 24 bases between the germline ends. The CDR3 has 18 amino acids. Germline values: CDR1 LGHNT, CDR2 FRNRAP. CDR3 loop: CASGPTKGGARGTGELFF. In DNA form, the CDR3 reads TGTGCTAGTGGCCCAACGAAGGGGGGGGCGCGTGGCACCGGGGAGCTGTTTTTT.

This chain connects TRBV2 to TRBJ2-2; D perhaps matches TRBD2 (5 bases). The CDR3 loop spans 12 amino acids. CDR1 SNHLY and CDR2 FYNNEI come from the germline V gene. CDR3 residues: CTFGENTGELFF. CDR3 DNA sequence: TGTACTTTCGGGGAGAACACCGGGGAGCTGTTTTTT. Full variable domain (rest looked up from reference TRBV2 and TRBJ2-2): EPEVTQTPSHQVTQMGQEVILRCVPISNHLYFYWYRQILGQKVEFLVSFYNNEISEKSEIFDDQFSVERPDGSNFTLKIRSTKLEDSAMYFCTFGENTGELFFGEGSRLTVL.

The rearrangement joins TRBV11-3 to TRBJ1-3, with D possibly being TRBD1 (5 bases). There are 14 residues in the CDR3. Germline V CDR1 and CDR2: SGHNT, YENEEA. V dropped 2 bases and J dropped 4 bases, with 9 bases sitting between them. The CDR3 spells CASSLSGAGNTIYF. For the CDR3, the DNA is TGTGCCAGCAGCTTAAGTGGGGCCGGAAACACCATATATTTT.

This clone was counted between two and nine times. The chain employs TRBV13 and TRBJ2-7; no firm D call. The ends were cut back, 1 base at V and 1 base at J, with 8 bases in the middle. Germline V gives CDR1 PRHDT, CDR2 FYEKMQ (reference sequence). CDR3 length: 14 residues. CDR3 protein: CASSLVPRSYEQYF. CDR3 in DNA: TGTGCCAGCAGCTTAGTTCCGCGGTCCTACGAGCAGTACTTC. Full variable domain (missing parts from reference TRBV13 and TRBJ2-7): AAGVIQSPRHLIKEKRETATLKCYPIPRHDTVYWYQQGPGQDPQFLISFYEKMQSDKGSIPDRFSAQQFSDYHSELNMSSLELGDSALYFCASSLVPRSYEQYFGPGTRLTVT.

This chain joins TRBV19 and TRBJ1-2; the D gene is possibly TRBD1 (6 bases). The CDR3 loop spans 16 amino acids. The germline gives CDR1 LNHDA, CDR2 SQIVND (reference sequence). The V end was cut by 3 bases, the J end by 4 bases, with 18 bases between. In nucleotides, the CDR3 is TGTGCCAGTAGTATTAGGGCCACCGGGACACTCTATGGCTACACCTTC. Translation: CASSIRATGTLYGYTF. Together with reference TRBV19 and TRBJ1-2, the CDR3 gives the full variable domain: DGGITQSPKYLFRKEGQNVTLSCEQNLNHDAMYWYRQDPGQGLRLIYYSQIVNDFQKGDIAEGYSVSREKKESFPLTVTSAQKNPTAFYLCASSIRATGTLYGYTFGSGTRLTVV.

The gene calls are TRBV19 and TRBJ1-1; 7 nucleotides align to TRBD1. V lost 7 bases, J lost 0 bases, and 5 bases stayed unmatched. Germline V gene sequence: CDR1 LNHDA, CDR2 SQIVND (reference sequence). The CDR3 has 14 amino acids. CDR3 sequence: CASIKTGMNTEAFF. In DNA form, the CDR3 reads TGTGCCAGTATTAAGACAGGGATGAACACTGAAGCTTTCTTT.

In nucleotides, the CDR3 is TGTGCCAGCAGCTTATTCTGGACAGAAGCTTTGAACTATGGCTACACCTTC. It translates to CASSLFWTEALNYGYTF. This chain joins TRBV7-2 and TRBJ1-2, with D possibly being TRBD1 (6 bases). Trimming cost V 2 bases and J 2 bases, with 18 bases left between them. CDR1 SGHTA and CDR2 FQGNSA come from the germline V gene. This CDR3 has 17 amino acids.

This chain links TRBV5-1 with TRBJ2-1; possible D gene TRBD1, 5 bases. Germline values: CDR1 SGHRS, CDR2 YFSETQ. The CDR3 length is 12 residues. V dropped 9 bases and J dropped 4 bases, with 11 bases sitting between them. For the CDR3, the DNA is TGCGCCACCGGAGACAGTTACAATGAGCAGTTCTTC. Its translation: CATGDSYNEQFF.

This chain uses TRBV9 with TRBJ2-7; 13 bases are shared with TRBD2. The germline V gene has CDR1 SGDLS and CDR2 YYNGEE. The CDR3 length is 15 residues. The ends lost 5 bases at V and 7 bases at J; junction bases unmatched: 9. The CDR3 loop reads CASSLGLAGVEEQYF. The CDR3 DNA is TGTGCCAGCAGTCTCGGACTAGCGGGAGTAGAGGAGCAGTACTTC. Complete variable domain (other parts from reference TRBV9 and TRBJ2-7): DSGVTQTPKHLITATGQRVTLRCSPRSGDLSVYWYQQSLDQGLQFLIQYYNGEERAKGNILERFSAQQFPDLHSELNLSSLELGDSALYFCASSLGLAGVEEQYFGPGTRLTVT.

The genes are TRBV3-1 (or the pseudogene TRBV3-2) and TRBJ2-3, with TRBD2 matching 10 bases. The CDR3 length is 18 residues. V trimming: 0 bases; J trimming: 0 bases; junction bases outside the gene matches: 6. CDR1 and CDR2 from the germline V gene are LGHDT and YNNKEL (reference sequence). The CDR3: CASSQDPSGSASTDTQYF. The CDR3 DNA sequence: TGTGCCAGCAGCCAAGATCCTAGCGGGAGTGCTAGCACAGATACGCAGTATTTT.

The V and J genes are TRBV29-1 and TRBJ1-1, with D tentatively TRBD1 (6 bases). V lost 4 bases and J lost 1, with 10 bases in between. Germline V CDR1 and CDR2: SQVTM, ANQGSEA. This CDR3 is built from 13 residues. The CDR3 here is CSVAEGGNTEAFF. In nucleotides, the CDR3 is TGCAGCGTTGCTGAAGGGGGGAACACTGAAGCTTTCTTT.

The chain carries TRBV4-1 and TRBJ2-7; 8 bases are shared with TRBD1. The V gene's germline CDR1 is MGHRA and CDR2 YSYEKL. This CDR3 has 15 amino acids. V lost 1 base to trimming and J lost 2 bases; unmatched junction nucleotides: 4. CDR3 nucleotides: TGCGCCAGCAGCCAAGGGGTGACAGGGGCCTACGAGCAGTACTTC. Amino acid sequence: CASSQGVTGAYEQYF.

The chain links TRBV5-1 to TRBJ2-5, with a possible D match to TRBD2 (5 bases). The germline V gene encodes CDR1 SGHRS and CDR2 YFSETQ. The CDR3 extends over 15 amino acids. V was cut by 1 base and J by 5 bases, with 15 bases left in between. CDR3 sequence (DNA): TGCGCCAGCAGCTTGAGGTTAGCGCCAGAGGAGACCCAGTACTTC. This gives the protein CASSLRLAPEETQYF.

The rearrangement uses TRBV6-2 or TRBV6-3 and TRBJ1-5, with 7 bases that match TRBD1. The CDR3 contains 16 residues. CDR1 and CDR2 (germline): MNHEY, SVGEGT. V lost 4 bases, J lost 5 bases, and 11 bases stayed unmatched. CDR3 residues: CASSSTARQGHQPQHF. CDR3 nucleotide sequence: TGTGCCAGCAGTTCAACAGCTAGACAGGGTCATCAGCCCCAGCATTTT.

This clone was observed a few times. V gene TRBV29-1 combines with J gene TRBJ1-1, with unresolved D. CDR1 SQVTM and CDR2 ANQGSEA come from the germline V gene. There are 12 residues in the CDR3. Trimming shortened V by 7 bases and J by 5 bases, and 14 bases separated the two germline ends. CDR3 DNA sequence: TGCAGCGCGGAATCTGCGGGTACTGAAGCTTTCTTT. This encodes CSAESAGTEAFF.

The chain uses TRBV7-6 and TRBJ2-7; 9 bases agree with TRBD1. Losses at the gene ends were 2 bases for V and 5 bases for J; bases not matched to a gene: 10. Germline V gene sequence: CDR1 SGHVS, CDR2 FNYEAQ. This CDR3 is 16 amino acids long. In DNA form, the CDR3 reads TGTGCCAGCAGCTTAAACCCGGGACAGGGTCTCCACGAGCAGTACTTC. Amino acid sequence: CASSLNPGQGLHEQYF.

CDR3: CASSPQSAIYGYTF. The CDR3, as DNA: TGTGCCAGCAGCCCCCAAAGCGCTATCTATGGCTACACCTTC. This sequence joins TRBV7-2 and TRBJ1-2; D call uncertain. Germline-derived CDR1 and CDR2 are SGHTA and FQGNSA. The CDR3 has 14 residues. V was pared by 5 bases and J by 4 bases, with 14 bases between.

This clone was counted only a few times. The genes are TRBV4-1 and TRBJ2-4, with TRBD1 matching over 7 bases. The trim removed 0 bases at V and 4 bases at J, leaving 6 bases unmatched. The CDR3 consists of 16 residues. CDR1 is MGHRA and CDR2 is YSYEKL in the germline V gene. CDR3 region: CASSQERGRMKNIQYF. The DNA for the CDR3 is TGCGCCAGCAGCCAAGAGAGGGGGCGCATGAAAAACATTCAGTACTTC.

The chain combines TRBV29-1 with TRBJ1-2; possibly TRBD1 for D (6 bases). In germline, CDR1 is SQVTM, CDR2 ANQGSEA. CDR3 length: 13 amino acids. The V gene lost 3 bases and the J gene lost 2 bases, with 10 bases spanning the gap. The CDR3 here is CSVDWGQNYGYTF. In DNA, the CDR3 is TGCAGCGTTGATTGGGGACAAAACTATGGCTACACCTTC.